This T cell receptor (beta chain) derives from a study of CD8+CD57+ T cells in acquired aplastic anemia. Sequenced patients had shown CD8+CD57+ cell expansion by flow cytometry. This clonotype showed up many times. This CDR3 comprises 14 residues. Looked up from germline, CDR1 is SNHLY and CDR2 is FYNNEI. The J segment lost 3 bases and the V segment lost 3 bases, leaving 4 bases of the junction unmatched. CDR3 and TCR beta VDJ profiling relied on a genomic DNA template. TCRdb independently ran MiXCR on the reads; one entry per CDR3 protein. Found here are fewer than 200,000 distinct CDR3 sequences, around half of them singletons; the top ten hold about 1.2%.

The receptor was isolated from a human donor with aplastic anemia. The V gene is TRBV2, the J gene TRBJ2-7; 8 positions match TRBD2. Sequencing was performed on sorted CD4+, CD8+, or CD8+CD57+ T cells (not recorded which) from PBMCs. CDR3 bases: TGTGCCAGCAGTGACCCTAGCGGGTACTACGAGCAGTACTTC. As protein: CASSDPSGYYEQYF.